The 14 T cell receptor beta chains given below trace back to one sample, sequenced in a study of OX40 agonist ivuxolimab in advanced cancers. Profiling relied on immunoSEQ multiplex PCR, and the TCRdb table lists in-frame clones only, not all of them. Among 65,000 to 70,000 clones listed, more than 75% were seen once. Material: CD4+ or CD8+ T cells sorted from blood, obtained in a trial of the OX40 agonist ivuxolimab. The receptors originated from an adult with an advanced solid tumor such as melanoma, head and neck, liver or kidney cancer.

In its sample, this clone was seen once. J is TRBJ1-2 and V is TRBV7-9, with TRBD1 identical over 7 bases. V trimming: 6 bases; J trimming: 8 bases; junction bases outside the gene matches: 9. In germline, CDR1 is SEHNR, CDR2 FQNEAQ (reference sequence). The CDR3 runs 13 residues. CDR3 protein: CASSLDRASGYTF. The CDR3 DNA reads TGTGCCAGCAGTCTCGACAGGGCGTCCGGCTACACCTTC.

J is TRBJ2-7 and V is TRBV2; D is perhaps TRBD2 (6 bases). Germline V gene sequence: CDR1 SNHLY, CDR2 FYNNEI. With 2 bases removed from V and 3 bases from J, the gap between germline ends came to 11 bases. The CDR3 is 14 amino acids. The DNA of the CDR3 is TGTGCCAGCAGTGAAACTAGCATCGTCTACGAGCAGTACTTC. The encoded protein is CASSETSIVYEQYF.

J is TRBJ2-5 and V is TRBV2; unclear D gene. The germline V and J ends were trimmed by 5 bases and 2 bases, with 3 bases remaining between them. The germline gives CDR1 SNHLY, CDR2 FYNNEI. The CDR3 sequence is 11 residues long. The CDR3 is CASSPQETQYF. CDR3 sequence (DNA): TGTGCCAGCAGTCCACAAGAGACCCAGTACTTC.

The rearrangement links TRBV7-2 to TRBJ1-2; D remains ambiguous. The CDR3 runs 14 residues. The ends were cut back, 0 bases at V and 8 bases at J, with 13 bases in the middle. Germline CDR1 is SGHTA and CDR2 is FQGNSA. In nucleotides, the CDR3 is TGTGCCAGCAGCTTAGCGGGGTCCGCGTCCGGCTACACCTTC. Translated: CASSLAGSASGYTF. The whole variable domain, filled in from reference TRBV7-2 and TRBJ1-2, reads GAGVSQSPSNKVTEKGKDVELRCDPISGHTALYWYRQSLGQGLEFLIYFQGNSAPDKSGLPSDRFSAERTGGSVSTLTIQRTQQEDSAVYLCASSLAGSASGYTFGSGTRLTVV.

The chain carries TRBV18 and TRBJ1-5; D unresolved. The CDR3 runs to 13 residues. The germline CDR1 and CDR2 sequences are KGHSH and LQKENI. Deletions cut 4 bases from V and 7 bases from J, with 11 bases between. This CDR3 reads CASSLGGSQPQHF. The CDR3, as DNA: TGTGCCAGCTCACTGGGAGGCTCGCAGCCCCAGCATTTT.

The CDR3 DNA is TGTGCCAGCAGTTCCGCTGTGGGTGCAGCTTATCAGCCCCAGCATTTT. Protein sequence: CASSSAVGAAYQPQHF. The chain combines TRBV28 with TRBJ1-5, with unresolved D. Germline V gives CDR1 MDHEN, CDR2 SYDVKM. V lost 4 bases, J lost 5 bases, and 18 bases lay in between. This CDR3 spans 16 amino acids. Supplemented by reference TRBV28 and TRBJ1-5, the full variable domain reads DVKVTQSSRYLVKRTGEKVFLECVQDMDHENMFWYRQDPGLGLRLIYFSYDVKMKEKGDIPEGYSVSREKKERFSLILESASTNQTSMYLCASSSAVGAAYQPQHFGDGTRLSIL.

The genes are TRBV7-8 and TRBJ2-2, with no clear D. The V gene's germline CDR1 is SGHVS and CDR2 FQNEAQ. The CDR3 is 13 residues long. Trimming left V 2 bases short and J 5 bases short, with 6 bases between. The CDR3 bases are TGTGCCAGCAGCTTATTCTCAACCGGGGAGCTGTTTTTT. Its translation: CASSLFSTGELFF.

The rearrangement uses TRBV7-2 and TRBJ1-1; maybe TRBD1 (5 bases). Germline V gene data show CDR1 as SGHTA and CDR2 as FQGNSA. The length of the CDR3 is 15 residues. Trimming stripped 5 bases from V and 4 bases from J, with 17 bases between. The DNA for the CDR3 is TGTGCCAGCAGCCCGGGACGGGAATGGACCACTGAAGCTTTCTTT. It translates to CASSPGREWTTEAFF.

The CDR3 reads CASSFGGTGINEKLFF. The DNA of the CDR3 is TGTGCCAGCAGCTTTGGGGGGACAGGGATTAATGAAAAACTGTTTTTT. The V gene is TRBV11-2, the J gene TRBJ1-4; 9 bases map to TRBD1. Germline V gives CDR1 SGHAT, CDR2 FQNNGV. This CDR3 has 16 amino acids. Trimming took 3 bases from V and 4 from J; bases not matched to a gene: 6.

The chain uses TRBV5-8 and TRBJ1-4; 7 bases agree with TRBD1. The CDR3 extends over 16 amino acids. From germline, CDR1 is SGHTS and CDR2 YDEGEE. V shed 4 bases and J 3 bases; nucleotides not matched to a gene: 9. This CDR3 reads CASSPGSGTANEKLFF. The CDR3 DNA follows: TGTGCCAGCAGCCCGGGATCGGGGACAGCTAATGAAAAACTGTTTTTT.

The chain couples TRBV7-3 to TRBJ1-2; D remains unclear. The V end lost 5 bases, the J end lost 0 bases, and 7 bases lay between the germline ends. The CDR3 loop spans 13 amino acids. Germline assignment: CDR1 SGHTA and CDR2 FQGTGA. The CDR3 loop is CASSPSPNYGYTF. In DNA form, the CDR3 reads TGTGCCAGCAGCCCATCTCCTAACTATGGCTACACCTTC.

The rearrangement links TRBV10-3 to TRBJ1-4; D unresolved. This CDR3 spans 12 amino acids. Germline-derived CDR1 and CDR2 are ENHRY and SYGVKD. Trimming removed 4 bases at V and 13 bases at J, with 13 bases between. The DNA for the CDR3 is TGTGCCATCAGTGGGACGGCAGACGTACTGTTTTTT. Protein: CAISGTADVLFF.

The gene calls are TRBV19 and TRBJ2-3; TRBD1 aligns across 9 bases. The CDR3 has 15 amino acids. Germline loops: CDR1 LNHDA, CDR2 SQIVND (reference sequence). J was trimmed by 2 bases and V by 6 bases; bases with no gene match: 6. The CDR3 bases are TGTGCCAGTAGAACAGGGGGCGCCATCACAGATACGCAGTATTTT. The encoded protein is CASRTGGAITDTQYF.

The V gene is TRBV7-8, the J gene TRBJ1-6; D remains ambiguous. The ends were cut back, 5 bases at V and 7 bases at J, with 12 bases in the middle. Germline-derived CDR1 and CDR2 are SGHVS and FQNEAQ. The CDR3 covers 14 residues. Here the CDR3 DNA reads TGTGCCAGCAGCGGCGGGCCTCGGAATTCACCCCTCCACTTT. It encodes CASSGGPRNSPLHF.